Below, 23 T cell receptor beta chains from the same sample are listed, as sequenced in a study of Ad26.COV2.S vaccination and SARS-CoV-2 variants. Treatment: about 20 received Ad26.COV2.S at low or high dose, single or two shots; 5 received placebo; per-sample allocation not given. Sampling happened 63 days after the first vaccine or placebo injection. Libraries were prepared by immunoSEQ multiplex PCR; TCRdb keeps only in-frame clonotypes and omits some of them. Altogether 380,000 or so clones are present, about nine tenths being singletons, with the ten largest covering about 6.4%. Sequences were derived from peripheral blood, sampled in a trial of Ad26.COV2.S vaccine versus placebo. The receptors originated from a person between 18 and 60 years old who received the Ad26.COV2.S COVID-19 vaccine or a placebo.

The rearrangement uses TRBV7-3 and TRBJ1-5; possible D gene TRBD1, 5 bases. The ends were cut back, 4 bases at V and 7 bases at J, with 11 bases in the middle. CDR1 is SGHTA and CDR2 is FQGTGA in the germline V gene. CDR3 size: 13 residues. The DNA of the CDR3 is TGTGCCAGCAGCTCTGGGGCAGGCCAGCCCCAGCATTTT. Translating it yields CASSSGAGQPQHF.

V and J are TRBV6-2 or TRBV6-3 and TRBJ2-2; TRBD2 matches 8 bases. This CDR3 spans 16 amino acids. Trimming removed 4 bases from V and 4 bases from J; junction bases left unmatched: 8. The germline V gene encodes CDR1 MNHEY and CDR2 SVGEGT. CDR3 bases: TGTGCCAGCAGTTTTACCTCCGGGGGGGTCACCGGGGAGCTGTTTTTT. This sequence encodes CASSFTSGGVTGELFF.

CDR3 sequence (DNA): TGCGCCAGCAGCCAAGTAGGGACTGGGGCCAACGTCCTGACTTTC. Its translation is CASSQVGTGANVLTF. This chain links TRBV4-1 with TRBJ2-6; D gene unclear. The V gene lost 1 base and the J gene lost 2 bases, with 6 bases spanning the gap. The CDR3 is 15 residues long. CDR1 is MGHRA and CDR2 is YSYEKL in the germline V gene.

The chain has TRBV6-5 and TRBJ1-5, with 9 bases identical to TRBD1. The germline V gene encodes CDR1 MNHEY and CDR2 SVGAGI. This CDR3 has 14 amino acids. J gave up 9 bases and V 8 bases, and 11 bases lay outside the gene matches. The CDR3 loop reads CASETGGPGRPQHF. As DNA, the CDR3 is TGTGCCAGCGAAACAGGGGGCCCAGGTCGGCCCCAGCATTTT.

V gene TRBV6-6 combines with J gene TRBJ1-3; D is ambiguous. The CDR3 is 13 residues long. CDR1 is MNHNY, CDR2 SVGAGI, per germline (reference sequence). The V and J ends lost 6 bases and 0 bases respectively, with 6 bases between them. The CDR3 reads CASSYISGNTIYF. The CDR3 bases are TGTGCCAGCAGCTACATCTCTGGAAACACCATATATTTT.

J is TRBJ2-3 and V is TRBV5-6, with TRBD1 matching over 8 bases. The CDR3 extends over 11 amino acids. Germline loops: CDR1 SGHDT, CDR2 YYEEEE. The V segment lost 4 bases and the J segment 14 bases; nucleotides outside the gene matches: 6. CDR3 region: CASSRDRLRYF. The CDR3 DNA follows: TGTGCCAGCAGCCGGGACAGGTTGAGGTATTTT.

The rearrangement links TRBV4-3 to TRBJ2-7; D gene unclear. In germline, CDR1 is LGHNA, CDR2 YSLEER. The V end was cut by 0 bases, the J end by 2 bases, with 8 bases between. This CDR3 region has 14 residues. The CDR3 loop is CASSQDNRAYEQYF. In DNA, the CDR3 is TGCGCCAGCAGCCAAGATAACAGAGCCTACGAGCAGTACTTC.

The CDR3 region is CASSQSLRADTQYF. Written as DNA, the CDR3 is TGCGCCAGCAGCCAATCCTTAAGGGCAGATACGCAGTATTTT. The rearrangement links TRBV4-3 to TRBJ2-3; D not certain. The CDR3 length is 14 residues. Trimming stripped 2 bases from V and 4 bases from J, with 10 bases between. The V gene's germline CDR1 is LGHNA and CDR2 YSLEER.

The V call is TRBV20-1, the J call TRBJ2-7; D unclear. The CDR3 runs 11 residues. Germline values: CDR1 DFQATT, CDR2 SNEGSKA (reference sequence). Trimming stripped 1 base from V and 3 bases from J, with 4 bases between. This chain's CDR3 is CSARVGYEQYF. The DNA of the CDR3 is TGCAGTGCTAGAGTCGGCTACGAGCAGTACTTC.

CDR3 in DNA: TGCAGCGTTGAAGATCGAGGACACAACTCTGGAAACACCATATATTTT. It is translated as CSVEDRGHNSGNTIYF. The J gene is TRBJ1-3, the V gene TRBV29-1, with TRBD1 as a possible D gene (5 bases). Germline V gene sequence: CDR1 SQVTM, CDR2 ANQGSEA. Trimming shortened V by 0 bases and J by 0 bases, and 12 bases separated the two germline ends. The CDR3 consists of 16 residues.

As concerns this clone: Other DNA variants within this sample encode the same CDR3. The chain employs TRBV5-1 and TRBJ2-5; D not certain. Germline V gene sequence: CDR1 SGHRS, CDR2 YFSETQ. This CDR3 is 11 amino acids long. The germline V and J ends were trimmed by 0 bases and 5 bases, with 2 bases remaining between them. The CDR3 DNA reads as TGCGCCAGCAGCTTGGAGGAGACCCAGTACTTC. Amino acid sequence: CASSLEETQYF.

J is TRBJ1-5 and V is TRBV12-5, with 8 bases matching TRBD1. The germline V gene encodes CDR1 LGHNT and CDR2 FRNRAP. The V and J ends lost 7 bases and 4 bases, in that order; junction bases with no gene match: 15. The CDR3 is 17 residues long. This chain's CDR3 is CASVEAAGTGINQPQHF. CDR3 bases: TGTGCTAGTGTGGAGGCCGCGGGGACAGGAATTAATCAGCCCCAGCATTTT.

The V gene is TRBV30, the J gene TRBJ1-1, with TRBD1 as a possible D gene (5 bases). The CDR3 totals 15 residues. The V and J ends lost 5 bases and 2 bases respectively, with 18 bases between them. From germline, CDR1 is GTSNPN and CDR2 SVGIG (reference sequence). The CDR3 nucleotides read TGTGCCTGGTTACTGCGGGGCAGGACAAACACTGAAGCTTTCTTT. It encodes CAWLLRGRTNTEAFF.

The chain joins TRBV12-5 to TRBJ2-1, with 8 bases aligning to TRBD2. V was pared by 5 bases and J by 0 bases, with 6 bases of the junction left unmatched. Per the germline V gene, CDR1 is LGHNT and CDR2 is FRNRAP. This CDR3 is built from 16 residues. This chain's CDR3 is CASGRERGSSYNEQFF. CDR3 bases: TGTGCTAGTGGTCGCGAGCGGGGGAGCTCCTACAATGAGCAGTTCTTC. The complete variable domain, with remaining parts taken from reference TRBV12-5 and TRBJ2-1, reads DARVTQTPRHKVTEMGQEVTMRCQPILGHNTVFWYRQTMMQGLELLAYFRNRAPLDDSGMPKDRFSAEMPDATLATLKIQPSEPRDSAVYFCASGRERGSSYNEQFFGPGTRLTVL.

The genes are TRBV7-3 and TRBJ1-6; no firm D call. CDR1 SGHTA and CDR2 FQGTGA come from the germline V gene. V dropped 5 bases and J dropped 8 bases, with 10 bases sitting between them. This CDR3 contains 13 residues. The CDR3 sequence: CASSPGTDSPLHF. DNA for the CDR3: TGTGCCAGCAGCCCTGGAACAGATTCACCCCTCCACTTT.

CDR3 bases: TGTGCCAGCAGCCGTCCCGGACCGGGAGGGACTGAAGCTTTCTTT. It yields the protein CASSRPGPGGTEAFF. This chain joins TRBV5-4 and TRBJ1-1; no clear D gene. V shed 4 bases and J shed 5 bases, with 18 bases lying between them. The CDR3 has 15 amino acids. CDR1 is SGHNT, CDR2 YYREEE, per germline (reference sequence).

V is TRBV5-8 and J is TRBJ1-4; D not certain. CDR3 length: 14 residues. V gave up 3 bases and J gave up 8 bases, with 14 bases separating them. Germline-derived CDR1 and CDR2 are SGHTS and YDEGEE. The chain's CDR3 is CASSWSTRGEKLFF. CDR3 bases: TGTGCCAGCAGCTGGTCCACCCGAGGGGAAAAACTGTTTTTT.

The chain uses TRBV7-3 and TRBJ2-5; D is possibly TRBD2 (6 bases). Germline CDR1 is SGHTA and CDR2 is FQGTGA. This CDR3 has 15 amino acids. Trimming took 1 base from V and 2 from J, leaving 11 bases between them. The CDR3 DNA is TGTGCCAGCAGCTTAAGTGGCGGGAAGCAAGAGACCCAGTACTTC. It specifies CASSLSGGKQETQYF.

This chain links TRBV9 with TRBJ2-2; 8 positions match TRBD1. Germline V gene sequence: CDR1 SGDLS, CDR2 YYNGEE. V lost 2 bases to trimming and J lost 3 bases; unmatched junction nucleotides: 6. The CDR3 contains 16 residues. The CDR3 loop reads CASSVPPTGDTGELFF. The CDR3 bases are TGTGCCAGCAGCGTCCCCCCGACAGGGGACACCGGGGAGCTGTTTTTT.

This clone has more than one count but fewer than ten. CDR3 nucleotides: TGTGCCAGCAGCTCCACAGGGGGCGGGGAGACCCAGTACTTC. As protein: CASSSTGGGETQYF. The rearrangement links TRBV7-3 to TRBJ2-5; 9 nucleotides line up with TRBD1. Germline V gene lookup returns CDR1 SGHTA and CDR2 FQGTGA. The CDR3 extends over 14 amino acids. V was pared by 4 bases and J by 5 bases, with 5 bases of the junction left unmatched.

J is TRBJ1-3 and V is TRBV2; D uncertain. V shed 4 bases and J shed 2 bases, with 15 bases lying between them. The CDR3 runs to 16 residues. Germline CDR1 reads SNHLY; CDR2 reads FYNNEI. CDR3 residues: CASSAETGYPGNTIYF. The CDR3 nucleotides read TGTGCCAGCAGTGCCGAGACGGGGTATCCTGGAAACACCATATATTTT.

The rearrangement joins TRBV15 to TRBJ1-2; D ambiguous. The CDR3 totals 17 residues. Germline values: CDR1 LNHNV, CDR2 YYDKDF (reference sequence). V was cut by 0 bases and J by 9 bases, with 23 bases left in between. This CDR3 reads CATSREDLIRTSNRYTF. CDR3 DNA sequence: TGTGCCACCAGCAGAGAGGACCTAATCCGGACGTCGAATCGCTACACCTTC.

The table lists this clone with a count of one. The chain couples TRBV6-5 to TRBJ2-3, with TRBD2 matching over 12 bases. Germline values: CDR1 MNHEY, CDR2 SVGAGI. There are 16 residues in the CDR3. With 1 base clipped from V and 8 bases from J, the junction kept 7 bases outside the gene matches. The CDR3 DNA reads TGTGCCAGCAGTTACTTACTAGCGGGGGGTCCGGGTACGCAGTATTTT. Translation: CASSYLLAGGPGTQYF.